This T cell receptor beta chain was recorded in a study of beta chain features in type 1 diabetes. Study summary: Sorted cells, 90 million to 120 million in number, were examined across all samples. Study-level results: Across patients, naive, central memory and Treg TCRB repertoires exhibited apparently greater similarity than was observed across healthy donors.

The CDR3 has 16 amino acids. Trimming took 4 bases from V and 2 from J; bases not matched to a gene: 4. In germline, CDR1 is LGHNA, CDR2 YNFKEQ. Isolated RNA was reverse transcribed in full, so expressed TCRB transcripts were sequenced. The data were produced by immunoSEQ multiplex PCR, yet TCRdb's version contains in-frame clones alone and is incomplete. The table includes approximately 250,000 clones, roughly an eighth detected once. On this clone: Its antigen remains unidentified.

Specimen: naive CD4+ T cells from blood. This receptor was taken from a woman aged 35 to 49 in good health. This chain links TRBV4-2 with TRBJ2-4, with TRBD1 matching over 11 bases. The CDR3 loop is CASSLRDRGTKNIQYF. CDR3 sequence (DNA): TGTGCCAGCAGCCTAAGGGACAGGGGGACCAAAAACATTCAGTACTTC.